One sample yielded the 7 T cell receptor beta chains listed below, sequenced in a study of blood T cell repertoires in COVID-19. This table comes from immunoSEQ multiplex PCR, and its TCRdb copy is limited to in-frame clones, with some not included. The sample holds tens of thousands of clones, approximately 80% seen once. The sample taken for sequencing was peripheral blood. The receptors were sampled from a woman aged 55 to 70 with acute or convalescent COVID-19.

The chain combines TRBV29-1 with TRBJ1-1; 7 nucleotides agree with TRBD1. This CDR3 region has 13 residues. CDR1 SQVTM and CDR2 ANQGSEA come from the germline V gene. V shed 6 bases, J shed 0 bases, and the junction held 4 bases outside the gene matches. The CDR3 coding sequence is TGCAGCGTGGAGGGGGCCATGAACACTGAAGCTTTCTTT. It translates to CSVEGAMNTEAFF.

The V and J genes are TRBV27 and TRBJ1-4; TRBD1 might be the D (6 bases). The germline V and J ends were trimmed by 2 bases and 8 bases, with 15 bases remaining between them. The CDR3 consists of 15 residues. Germline V gives CDR1 MNHEY, CDR2 SMNVEV (reference sequence). The CDR3 nucleotides read TGTGCCAGCAGTTTAATAGGCGCAGGGGAGGAAAAACTGTTTTTT. Translated: CASSLIGAGEEKLFF.

The chain combines TRBV7-9 with TRBJ1-5, with D unresolved. The germline V gene has CDR1 SEHNR and CDR2 FQNEAQ (reference sequence). Deletions cut 1 base from V and 8 bases from J, with 6 bases between. The CDR3 spans 12 residues. The CDR3 sequence: CASSLEEEPQHF. CDR3 DNA: TGTGCCAGCAGCTTAGAGGAGGAGCCCCAGCATTTT.

This chain links TRBV12-3 or TRBV12-4 with TRBJ1-1; D gene ambiguous. The CDR3 is made up of 12 amino acids. Trimming took off 7 bases at V and 1 base at J, with 7 bases between the two ends. The CDR3 spells CASILGNTEAFF. The CDR3 bases are TGTGCCAGCATCCTAGGGAACACTGAAGCTTTCTTT.

This rearrangement joins TRBV19 to TRBJ1-5; the D is unclear. Germline CDR1 LNHDA, CDR2 SQIVND (reference sequence). CDR3 length equals 16 residues. Trimming took 3 bases from V and 3 from J, leaving 15 bases between them. The CDR3 spells CASSIPGRLPNQPQHF. CDR3 nucleotide sequence: TGTGCCAGTAGTATCCCCGGGAGGCTACCCAATCAGCCCCAGCATTTT.

The chain combines TRBV4-1 with TRBJ1-1; TRBD1 is a possible D gene (5 bases). V lost 3 bases to trimming and J lost 0 bases, with 20 bases between them. Germline V lookup: CDR1 MGHRA, CDR2 YSYEKL. CDR3 length: 18 amino acids. Here the CDR3 reads CASSQRGGNGHMNTEAFF. In DNA, the CDR3 is TGCGCCAGCAGCCAGAGGGGAGGAAACGGTCACATGAACACTGAAGCTTTCTTT.

This clone was detected once. The V gene is TRBV30, the J gene TRBJ1-6; D is uncertain. CDR3 length equals 14 residues. V was cut by 0 bases and J by 14 bases, with 17 bases left in between. Germline CDR1 and CDR2: GTSNPN and SVGIG (reference sequence). The CDR3 loop is CAWSVSCRSGTLHF. The CDR3 nucleotides read TGTGCCTGGAGTGTATCCTGTCGCAGTGGCACCCTCCACTTT.